This TCR beta chain originates from a study of radiotherapy plus CTLA-4 blockade in lung cancer. Whole-study context: Patients showed objective responses in roughly 18% of cases and disease control in about 30%.

TCRdb keeps only in-frame clones here, not all; method: immunoSEQ multiplex PCR. The profile shows about 60,000 clones, 70% to 85% of them singletons. Focal radiation plus CTLA-4 blockade with ipilimumab was administered to patients who had chemo-refractory metastatic non-small-cell lung cancer. Broader study findings: Together with interferon-beta, which increased in serum after radiation, early dynamic changes in blood T cell clones were reportedly the best predictors of response. Blood-borne expansion of tumor-derived TCR clones followed radiotherapy plus ipilimumab.

Germline values: CDR1 SGDLS, CDR2 YYNGEE. There are 15 residues in the CDR3. V dropped 7 bases and J dropped 0 bases, with 15 bases sitting between them. A word on this clone: Its antigen is not known.

The origin of this receptor is a human donor with non-small cell lung cancer who had a partial response to radiotherapy plus ipilimumab. V gene TRBV9 combines with J gene TRBJ2-3; a possible D gene is TRBD2 (6 bases). The source material was peripheral blood, sampled from a patient treated with radiotherapy plus ipilimumab. The CDR3 protein is CASGIGGVSTDTQYF. DNA of the CDR3: TGTGCCAGCGGAATTGGCGGGGTGAGCACAGATACGCAGTATTTT.